One and the same sample provided the 23 T cell receptor beta chains below, sequenced in a study of shared clonotypes between healthy human individuals. Profiled with immunoSEQ multiplex PCR; TCRdb holds only in-frame clones, not every one. The table has around 1 million clones, approximately 80% seen once. Input material: memory CD4+ T cells sorted from blood. Subset described: CD45RA-negative fraction. These receptors were obtained from a man younger than 35 in good health.

This chain uses TRBV9 with TRBJ1-1; 7 nucleotides agree with TRBD1. Germline CDR1 reads SGDLS; CDR2 reads YYNGEE. Trimming removed 0 bases from V and 1 base from J; junction bases left unmatched: 6. This CDR3 comprises 16 residues. CDR3 nucleotides: TGTGCCAGCAGCGTAGCGGGGGACAGACGGAACACTGAAGCTTTCTTT. It translates to CASSVAGDRRNTEAFF.

This rearrangement joins TRBV6-1 to TRBJ2-4; D uncertain. Germline lookup yields CDR1 MNHNS and CDR2 SASEGT. The CDR3 has 15 amino acids. Trimming took off 2 bases at V and 1 base at J, with 9 bases between the two ends. CDR3 loop: CASSEHIRAKNIQYF. The CDR3 coding sequence is TGTGCCAGCAGTGAACACATTCGCGCCAAAAACATTCAGTACTTC.

This chain uses TRBV4-3 with TRBJ1-6; D unresolved. Germline CDR1 is LGHNA and CDR2 is YSLEER. This CDR3 comprises 17 residues. V lost 1 base, J lost 0 bases, and 10 bases lay in between. The CDR3 is CASSQAPASSYNSPLHF. The CDR3 DNA sequence: TGCGCCAGCAGCCAAGCTCCCGCTAGCTCCTATAATTCACCCCTCCACTTT.

A remark on this clone: Other nucleotide sequences from this sample produce the same CDR3. The V and J genes are TRBV6-1 and TRBJ1-6; D possibly corresponds to TRBD1 (5 bases). V was cut by 6 bases and J by 3 bases, with 6 bases left in between. This CDR3 is 13 amino acids long. Germline assignment: CDR1 MNHNS and CDR2 SASEGT. CDR3 amino acids: CASRTVYNSPLHF. The CDR3 DNA sequence: TGTGCCAGCAGGACAGTCTATAATTCACCCCTCCACTTT.

This clone came up once. The V call is TRBV2, the J call TRBJ2-7; no definite D call. From germline, CDR1 is SNHLY and CDR2 FYNNEI. This CDR3 is built from 13 residues. Between the trimmed V and J ends, which lost 0 bases and 6 bases, there was a span of 9 bases. The CDR3 spells CASSEALVGEQYF. As DNA, the CDR3 is TGTGCCAGCAGTGAAGCGCTCGTGGGCGAGCAGTACTTC.

The chain recombines TRBV27 with TRBJ1-2, with TRBD1 matching 10 bases. The germline gives CDR1 MNHEY, CDR2 SMNVEV (reference sequence). With 2 bases clipped from V and 4 bases from J, the junction kept 7 bases outside the gene matches. This CDR3 contains 16 residues. The CDR3 loop is CASSLQGQGTAYGYTF. The DNA of the CDR3 is TGTGCCAGCAGTTTACAGGGACAGGGGACCGCCTATGGCTACACCTTC.

The chain couples TRBV19 to TRBJ2-6, with 9 bases identical to TRBD1. The CDR3 covers 17 residues. V gave up 5 bases and J gave up 2 bases; unmatched junction bases: 7. Germline assignment: CDR1 LNHDA and CDR2 SQIVND (reference sequence). This CDR3 reads CASSEGQGDAGANVLTF. CDR3 DNA sequence: TGTGCCAGTAGTGAGGGACAGGGAGACGCTGGGGCCAACGTCCTGACTTTC.

The chain links TRBV27 to TRBJ1-1, with unresolved D. CDR3 length: 12 amino acids. CDR1 and CDR2 from the germline V gene are MNHEY and SMNVEV (reference sequence). V lost 5 bases to trimming and J lost 4 bases, with 8 bases between them. The DNA of the CDR3 is TGTGCCAGCAGTGGTCTGGGCACTGAAGCTTTCTTT. It encodes CASSGLGTEAFF.

The V and J genes are TRBV5-1 and TRBJ1-1, with TRBD1 identical over 7 bases. Germline lookup yields CDR1 SGHRS and CDR2 YFSETQ. The CDR3 has 13 amino acids. The trim removed 6 bases at V and 5 bases at J, leaving 7 bases unmatched. The CDR3 DNA reads as TGCGCCAGCAAACAACAGGGGAATACTGAAGCTTTCTTT. This gives the protein CASKQQGNTEAFF.

The V gene is TRBV6-1, the J gene TRBJ2-2; D gene unclear. Trimming pared 2 bases from V and 4 bases from J, leaving 2 bases between. The CDR3 totals 12 residues. Germline V gene lookup returns CDR1 MNHNS and CDR2 SASEGT. The CDR3 sequence: CASSERTGELFF. DNA for the CDR3: TGTGCCAGCAGTGAACGCACCGGGGAGCTGTTTTTT.

The CDR3, as DNA: TGCGCCAGCAGAGACGGCCGGGACAGGGTTCTCTATGGCTACACCTTC. Translated, it gives CASRDGRDRVLYGYTF. The chain recombines TRBV5-1 with TRBJ1-2; 9 bases fit TRBD1. The junction had 12 bases not matched to a gene; V was cut back by 5 bases and J by 4 bases. The V gene's germline CDR1 is SGHRS and CDR2 YFSETQ. The CDR3 sequence is 16 residues long.

The genes are TRBV6-1 and TRBJ1-3, with D perhaps matching TRBD1 (5 bases). The CDR3 has 15 residues. V was shortened by 2 bases and J by 2 bases, with 10 bases between the two germline ends. From germline, CDR1 is MNHNS and CDR2 SASEGT. CDR3 sequence: CASSEIPGTGNTIYF. DNA of the CDR3: TGTGCCAGCAGTGAAATACCAGGGACTGGAAACACCATATATTTT.

The chain carries TRBV9 and TRBJ2-2; no definite D call. The germline gives CDR1 SGDLS, CDR2 YYNGEE. Deletions cut 3 bases from V and 1 base from J, with 4 bases between. The CDR3 is 13 residues long. CDR3 DNA sequence: TGTGCCAGCAGCGCTCGGAACACCGGGGAGCTGTTTTTT. Translation gives CASSARNTGELFF.

The genes are TRBV7-9 and TRBJ2-1, with D possibly being TRBD2 (5 bases). The CDR3 is 15 residues long. The germline V gene encodes CDR1 SEHNR and CDR2 FQNEAQ (reference sequence). Trimming removed 4 bases at V and 8 bases at J, with 18 bases between. Here the CDR3 DNA reads TGTGCCAGCAGCTCCGGGATCCTCTTTCTAGATGAGCAGTTCTTC. Its translation is CASSSGILFLDEQFF.

The chain links TRBV28 to TRBJ1-2; 8 bases fit TRBD1. Germline trimming cut 7 bases from V and 7 bases from J; bases unmatched to any gene: 14. This CDR3 has 15 amino acids. Germline V lookup: CDR1 MDHEN, CDR2 SYDVKM. The DNA for the CDR3 is TGTGCCAGCACAACCCGGGACAGGACGGGTTTTGGCTACACCTTC. It specifies CASTTRDRTGFGYTF.

The chain links TRBV30 to TRBJ2-2; weak D call: TRBD1 (7 bases). The germline V and J ends were trimmed by 2 bases and 4 bases, with 11 bases remaining between them. Germline-derived CDR1 and CDR2 are GTSNPN and SVGIG (reference sequence). The CDR3 runs to 14 residues. This chain's CDR3 is CAWSFQGGTGELFF. CDR3 nucleotides: TGTGCCTGGAGTTTCCAGGGGGGCACCGGGGAGCTGTTTTTT.

This clone was observed once. The chain uses TRBV11-2 and TRBJ1-2; the match to TRBD1 covers 8 bases. With 7 bases clipped from V and 0 bases from J, the junction kept 7 bases outside the gene matches. Germline V CDR1 and CDR2: SGHAT, FQNNGV. The CDR3 has 15 amino acids. The CDR3 loop reads CASTPRDRTNYGYTF. The CDR3 DNA reads as TGTGCCAGCACCCCAAGGGACAGGACTAACTATGGCTACACCTTC.

V usage is TRBV18 and J usage is TRBJ1-2; 7 positions match TRBD1. The germline V gene encodes CDR1 KGHSH and CDR2 LQKENI. This CDR3 is built from 14 residues. J lost 6 bases, V lost 6 bases, and 10 bases had no gene match. DNA for the CDR3: TGTGCCAGCTCCAAGGACAGGTTCGAGAATGGCTACACCTTC. It is translated as CASSKDRFENGYTF.

This clone was observed a few times. The gene calls are TRBV18 and TRBJ1-4; D is undetermined. Germline CDR1 KGHSH, CDR2 LQKENI. This CDR3 contains 14 residues. The germline V and J ends were trimmed by 3 bases and 8 bases, with 13 bases remaining between them. The CDR3 protein is CASSPPSRKEKLFF. The CDR3 DNA is TGTGCCAGCTCACCGCCGAGTCGGAAAGAAAAACTGTTTTTT.

This clone was counted a few times. Other nucleotide sequences in the sample specify the same CDR3. The chain recombines TRBV30 with TRBJ1-6, with TRBD1 matching 7 bases. CDR1 GTSNPN and CDR2 SVGIG come from the germline V gene (reference sequence). CDR3 size: 15 residues. The V gene end was trimmed by 3 bases and the J gene end by 0 bases; junction bases not matched to a gene: 2. DNA of the CDR3: TGTGCCTGGAGGGGACAGAGCTCCTATAATTCACCCCTCCACTTT. Translated: CAWRGQSSYNSPLHF. Looking up the rest from reference TRBV30 and TRBJ1-6 gives the full variable domain: SQTIHQWPATLVQPVGSPLSLECTVEGTSNPNLYWYRQAAGRGLQLLFYSVGIGQISSEVPQNLSASRPQDRQFILSSKKLLLSDSGFYLCAWRGQSSYNSPLHFGNGTRLTVT.

This sequence joins TRBV19 and TRBJ2-7; the D is unclear. CDR3 length: 14 amino acids. V dropped 5 bases and J dropped 1 base, with 12 bases sitting between them. Germline loops: CDR1 LNHDA, CDR2 SQIVND (reference sequence). CDR3 sequence (DNA): TGTGCCAGTAGTCCCTTACTGGGGTCCTACGAGCAGTACTTC. It specifies CASSPLLGSYEQYF.

The CDR3 sequence: CASSLSGSSYEQYF. As DNA, the CDR3 is TGTGCCAGCAGCTTAAGTGGCAGCTCCTACGAGCAGTACTTC. The gene calls are TRBV11-3 and TRBJ2-7; D not certain. CDR3 length: 14 residues. Trimming left V 2 bases short and J 0 bases short, with 8 bases between. Looked up from germline, CDR1 is SGHNT and CDR2 is YENEEA.

The V and J genes are TRBV5-1 and TRBJ1-1, with D perhaps TRBD1 (5 bases). The germline V gene encodes CDR1 SGHRS and CDR2 YFSETQ. V lost 7 bases and J lost 1, with 14 bases in between. This CDR3 spans 14 amino acids. CDR3 residues: CASYGTPGNTEAFF. CDR3 bases: TGCGCCAGCTACGGGACGCCGGGGAACACTGAAGCTTTCTTT.